This TCR beta chain comes out of a study of OX40 agonist ivuxolimab in advanced cancers. Background for the entire study: Ivuxolimab was an agonistic, fully human IgG2 monoclonal antibody directed against OX40 (CD134), a costimulatory receptor. Of the roughly 50 dose-escalation patients, hepatocellular carcinoma was present in around 20, melanoma in roughly 15, renal cell carcinoma in 9 and head and neck cancer in 9. Partial responses were achieved by three dose-escalation patients, of whom one had hepatocellular carcinoma and two had cutaneous melanoma. Intravenous ivuxolimab was administered to patients every 2 weeks at six dose levels: 0.01, 0.1, 0.3, 1.5, 3 and 10 mg/kg. Patients were allowed to have had prior anti-PD-1, anti-PD-L1 or anti-CTLA-4 therapy, and 40% of the dose-escalation patients had previously received checkpoint inhibitors. Peripheral TCRbeta sequencing aimed to test whether ivuxolimab altered TCR sequence diversity and caused clonal T-cell expansion. A male proportion of 70% to 90% and a mean age of around 60 years, ranging from roughly 23 to 80, were recorded for the dose-escalation cohort. The paper covers the monotherapy dose-escalation part of the phase I ivuxolimab trial, which included N ≈ 57 patients. The research as a whole found: In partial responders in the 0.1-3.0 mg/kg groups, normalized peripheral clonal expansion was found to be among the lowest, especially among CD8+ T cells. The antigen specificity of the peripheral T cells that underwent clonal expansion was not determined. At doses from 0.1 to 3.0 mg/kg, clonal expansion was seen in both CD4+ and CD8+ blood T cells between baseline and week 6. On average, CD8+ T cells showed more expanded clones than CD4+ T cells after ivuxolimab. Low levels of normalized T-cell clonal expansion were also seen in some patients who did not respond.

In the case of this clone: Its target antigen remains unknown. One base away there is no much larger clone; base qualities are not given.

Genomic DNA was extracted from sorted cells for sequencing of the TCRbeta CDR3 region. The immunoSEQ Assay was used for sequencing of TCRbeta CDR3 regions. TCRdb carries this immuneACCESS record with in-frame sequences only. Its versions omit some clonotypes, under half of them owing to an unresolved V gene in the studies checked, with the rest unexplained. The sample table contains 75,000 to 90,000 clones; only one count was recorded for approximately 85% of them. 2% to 3% of the sample is held by the ten biggest clonotypes. Patients with autoimmune disease history or receiving systemic immunosuppression were excluded from the trial. Peripheral blood for TCR sequencing was collected from all dose cohorts at baseline, on cycle 4 day 1, and on cycle 7 day 1. The samples were taken from a phase I, first-in-human, multicenter, open-label dose-escalation trial of ivuxolimab. Adults with locally advanced or metastatic melanoma, renal cell carcinoma, hepatocellular carcinoma or head and neck squamous cell carcinoma were enrolled in the trial. CD4+ and CD8+ T cells were sorted separately from peripheral blood before TCR sequencing.

V loses 3 bases at its end and J loses 4 bases; junction bases beyond the gene matches: 11. The CDR1 and CDR2 encoded by the germline V gene are MGHRA and YSYEKL. The CDR3 runs 16 amino acids, cysteine and phenylalanine included. The CDR3 DNA has 48 bases and is translated from base 1. The sequence was obtained from an adult with an advanced solid tumor such as melanoma, head and neck, liver or kidney cancer. Sequenced material: CD4+ or CD8+ T cells sorted from blood, taken in a trial of the OX40 agonist ivuxolimab. Recombination joined TRBV4-1 with TRBJ1-2; 7 central bases correspond to TRBD1. The nucleotide sequence reads as follows: TGCGCCAGCAGCCAGTTGGGACAGCCATACCGCTATGGCTACACCTTC. Translated, this is CASSQLGQPYRYGYTF.